The clone carrying this T cell receptor beta chain was counted a single time. The data derive from a study of control samples from healthy donors and cancer patients. This table comes from immunoSEQ multiplex PCR, and its TCRdb copy is limited to in-frame clones, with some not included. The table records some 89,000 clones, roughly 86% of them present only once. The trim removed 6 bases at V and 3 bases at J, leaving 10 bases unmatched. The CDR3 spans 15 residues. The germline V gene encodes CDR1 MNHEY and CDR2 SVGEGT. This receptor was taken from a man aged 25 to 40 in good health. The chain employs TRBV6-2 or TRBV6-3 and TRBJ2-7; TRBD2 matches at 8 bases. The sequencing input was blood. The CDR3 here is CASSSIAGRGYEQYV. CDR3 nucleotides: TGTGCCAGCAGCTCCATAGCGGGACGAGGCTACGAGCAGTACGTC.